This TCR beta chain stems from a study of early T cells in non-severe SARS-CoV-2 infection. Overall study context: From unsorted whole blood, bulk RNA was sequenced, and the chains remained unpaired.

Study-level results: Anti-spike CD8 specificities were favored by VDJdb matching, whose results missed private and CD4 specificities.

Between the trimmed V and J ends, which lost 7 bases and 2 bases, there was a span of 13 bases. Germline V gene data show CDR1 as SGDLS and CDR2 as YYNGEE. This CDR3 spans 13 amino acids. Unique molecular identifiers were affixed to single, distinct cDNA molecules. TCRdb re-analysed the 5' RACE reads in MiXCR, keeping a single row per CDR3 protein. This table holds tens of thousands of distinct CDR3 sequences, more than 8.5% found once. Concerning this clonotype: Its antigen is not identified.

The chain links TRBV9 to TRBJ2-7; D gene uncertain. The sequence derives from an adult who was a healthcare worker with PCR-confirmed SARS-CoV-2 infection or an uninfected control (not recorded which). Sequencing used whole blood. CDR3 sequence: CASSDTDTYEQYF. The CDR3 coding sequence is TGTGCCAGCTCCGACACCGATACCTACGAGCAGTACTTC.